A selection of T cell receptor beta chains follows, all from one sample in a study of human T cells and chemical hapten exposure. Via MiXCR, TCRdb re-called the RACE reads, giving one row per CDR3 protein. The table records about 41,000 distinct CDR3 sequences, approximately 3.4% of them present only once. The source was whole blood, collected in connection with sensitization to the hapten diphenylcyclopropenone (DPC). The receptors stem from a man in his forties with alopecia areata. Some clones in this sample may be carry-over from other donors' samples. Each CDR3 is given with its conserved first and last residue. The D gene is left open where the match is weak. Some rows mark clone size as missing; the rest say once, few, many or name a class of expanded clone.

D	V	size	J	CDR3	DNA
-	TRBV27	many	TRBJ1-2	CASSLGARSGYTF	TGTGCCAGCAGTTTGGGGGCGCGATCTGGCTACACCTTC
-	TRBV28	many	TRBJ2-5	CASSGVARETQYF	TGTGCCAGCAGTGGGGTAGCTCGTGAGACCCAGTACTTC
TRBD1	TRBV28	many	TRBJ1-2	CASSLGGGVPLGYGYTF	TGTGCCAGCAGTTTGGGAGGGGGCGTACCACTCGGCTATGGCTACACCTTC
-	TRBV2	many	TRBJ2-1	CAVHGASNRNEQFF	TGTGCCGTCCATGGGGCCTCCAACCGAAATGAGCAGTTCTTC
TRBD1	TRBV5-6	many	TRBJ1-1	CASSYDRGLTEAFF	TGTGCCAGCAGCTATGACAGGGGGCTTACTGAAGCTTTCTTT
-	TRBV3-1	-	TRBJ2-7	CASSQDGQYDEQYF	TGTGCCAGCAGCCAAGATGGGCAATACGACGAGCAGTACTTC
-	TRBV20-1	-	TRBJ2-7	CSASSGSSSSYEQYF	TGCAGTGCTAGTAGTGGGAGTTCGTCCTCCTACGAGCAGTACTTC
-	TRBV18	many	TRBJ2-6	CASSHGQRSSGANVLTF	TGTGCCAGCTCACATGGACAGCGTAGCTCTGGGGCCAACGTCCTGACTTTC
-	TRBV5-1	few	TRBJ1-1	CASSLGEAEAFF	TGCGCCAGCAGCCTAGGGGAGGCTGAAGCTTTCTTT
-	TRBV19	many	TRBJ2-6	CASSDWAGANVLTF	TGTGCCAGTAGCGATTGGGCTGGGGCCAACGTCCTGACTTTC
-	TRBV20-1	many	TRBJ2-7	CSARENYEQYF	TGCAGTGCTAGAGAGAACTACGAGCAGTACTTC
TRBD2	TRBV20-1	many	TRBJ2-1	CSARTSRTYNEQFF	TGCAGTGCTCGGACTAGCAGAACGTACAATGAGCAGTTCTTC
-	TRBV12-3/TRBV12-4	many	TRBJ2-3	CASSSHREGFDTQYF	TGTGCCAGCAGCTCGCACAGGGAGGGTTTTGATACGCAGTATTTT
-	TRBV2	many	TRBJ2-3	CASSESLVGAQGTQYF	TGTGCCAGCAGTGAAAGCTTAGTAGGGGCCCAGGGTACGCAGTATTTT
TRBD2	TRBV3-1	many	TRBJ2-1	CASSQAGRGYNEQFF	TGTGCCAGCAGCCAAGCCGGGAGGGGTTACAATGAGCAGTTCTTC
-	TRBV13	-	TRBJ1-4	CASSLRGSGEKLFF	TGTGCCAGCAGCTTGAGGGGCTCGGGGGAAAAACTGTTTTTT
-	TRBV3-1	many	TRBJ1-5	CASSQGSLERSNQPQHF	TGTGCCAGCAGCCAAGGGTCGTTGGAGAGGAGCAATCAGCCCCAGCATTTT
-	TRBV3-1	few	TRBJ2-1	CASSQAGGPRRFF	TGTGCCAGCAGCCAAGCCGGCGGGCCAAGGAGGTTCTTC